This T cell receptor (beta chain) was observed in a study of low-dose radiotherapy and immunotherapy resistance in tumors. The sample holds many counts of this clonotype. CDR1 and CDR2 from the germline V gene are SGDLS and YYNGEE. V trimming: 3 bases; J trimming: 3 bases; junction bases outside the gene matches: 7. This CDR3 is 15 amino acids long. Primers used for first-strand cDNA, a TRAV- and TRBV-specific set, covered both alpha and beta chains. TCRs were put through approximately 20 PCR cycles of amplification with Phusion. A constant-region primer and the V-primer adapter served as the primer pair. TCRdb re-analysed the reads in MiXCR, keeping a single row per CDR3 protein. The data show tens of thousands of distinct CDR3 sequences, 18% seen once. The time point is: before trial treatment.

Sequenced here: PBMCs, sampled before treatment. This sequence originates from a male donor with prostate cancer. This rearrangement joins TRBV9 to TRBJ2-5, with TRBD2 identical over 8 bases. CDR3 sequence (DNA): TGTGCCAGCAGCGCGAGCCTTAGCGGGGAAGAGACCCAGTACTTC. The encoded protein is CASSASLSGEETQYF.